This T cell receptor beta chain was found in a study of CD8 T cells in Susac syndrome. Remarks on this clonotype: The target antigen is unknown.

Random hexamers were used to reverse transcribe about 0.45 to 1 ug of RNA. TCRdb itself ran the immunoSEQ multiplex PCR reads through MiXCR, one entry per CDR3 protein. This sample has about 140,000 distinct CDR3 sequences, with 85% to 95% found just once. With V trimmed by 0 bases and J by 5 bases, 7 bases remained unmatched. The CDR3 extends over 15 amino acids. Germline loops: CDR1 SGDLS, CDR2 YYNGEE. Findings and limits, study-wide: The authors acknowledged that their TCR sequencing and HLA analysis involved a relatively small number of individuals.

The rearrangement links TRBV9 to TRBJ2-7; 8 bases line up with TRBD1. The receptor's source is a human donor in good health. Sequenced input: CD8+ T cells from PBMCs. This chain's CDR3 is CASSVVGTGFDEQYF. For the CDR3, the DNA is TGTGCCAGCAGCGTAGTAGGGACAGGCTTCGACGAGCAGTACTTC.